Each of the 14 T cell receptor beta chains below was sequenced from the same sample in a study of blood T cell repertoires in COVID-19. Some clones are missing from TCRdb's copy, which holds only in-frame ones; the method was immunoSEQ multiplex PCR. The repertoire consists of approximately 97,000 clones, with roughly 92% occurring once and the leading ten covering around 1.9%. The sequenced material came from peripheral blood. The origin of the receptors is a woman aged 45-65 years with COVID-19, enrolled during active disease.

The rearrangement uses TRBV5-1 and TRBJ2-1; 8 bases map to TRBD1. Germline V gene lookup returns CDR1 SGHRS and CDR2 YFSETQ. Trimming at V came to 2 bases and at J to 2 bases, leaving 6 bases not matched to a gene. The CDR3 length is 16 residues. Here the CDR3 reads CASSLGQGIPYNEQFF. CDR3 nucleotides: TGCGCCAGCAGCTTAGGACAGGGCATCCCCTACAATGAGCAGTTCTTC.

This clone was seen only once. The chain joins TRBV11-3 to TRBJ2-3; tentatively, D is TRBD2 (5 bases). Per germline, CDR1 SGHNT and CDR2 YENEEA. V lost 5 bases, J lost 1 base, and 13 bases lay in between. The CDR3 has 15 residues. In DNA, the CDR3 is TGTGCCAGCAGCCCACCGGGATTACGCACAGATACGCAGTATTTT. This sequence encodes CASSPPGLRTDTQYF.

J is TRBJ2-1 and V is TRBV29-1, with no clear D. Germline CDR1 SQVTM, CDR2 ANQGSEA. The CDR3 spans 16 residues. V gave up 4 bases and J gave up 0 bases, with 16 bases separating them. Here the CDR3 DNA reads TGCAGCGTTGGCGGATTTCCCCGAAGCTCCTACAATGAGCAGTTCTTC. Amino acids: CSVGGFPRSSYNEQFF.

In its sample, this clone was seen a few times. This chain joins TRBV6-5 and TRBJ2-3; TRBD2 agrees at 15 bases. The V and J ends lost 2 bases and 8 bases, in that order; junction bases with no gene match: 5. Germline lookup yields CDR1 MNHEY and CDR2 SVGAGI. This CDR3 region has 16 residues. In DNA, the CDR3 is TGTGCCAGCAGTTACGGACTAGCGGGGGGGCGAGGTACGCAGTATTTT. Its translation: CASSYGLAGGRGTQYF.

This clone came up once. The chain is built from TRBV7-6 and TRBJ2-7; TRBD2 matches 16 bases. V shed 6 bases, J shed 2 bases, and the junction held 22 bases outside the gene matches. The CDR3 is 22 residues long. CDR1 is SGHVS and CDR2 is FNYEAQ in the germline V gene. This chain's CDR3 is CASRPGTTGLAGGPLTPYEQYV. CDR3 sequence (DNA): TGTGCCAGCAGACCAGGGACAACGGGACTAGCGGGGGGGCCCCTTACCCCCTACGAGCAGTACGTC.

This sequence joins TRBV7-8 and TRBJ1-1; D might be TRBD1 (5 bases). Between the trimmed V and J ends, which lost 5 bases and 5 bases, there was a span of 18 bases. The CDR3 is made up of 15 amino acids. CDR1 is SGHVS and CDR2 is FQNEAQ in the germline V gene. For the CDR3, the DNA is TGTGCCAGCAGCGCGGCGGGTGGGGGGAAGACTGAAGCTTTCTTT. Amino acid sequence: CASSAAGGGKTEAFF.

This chain links TRBV11-2 with TRBJ2-5; D gene uncertain. V dropped 1 base and J dropped 2 bases, with 5 bases sitting between them. Germline CDR1 and CDR2: SGHAT and FQNNGV. The CDR3 length is 13 residues. CDR3 sequence (DNA): TGTGCCAGCAGCTTAGGTCTGCAAGAGACCCAGTACTTC. It codes for CASSLGLQETQYF.

The chain has TRBV6-2 or TRBV6-3 and TRBJ1-1; tentatively, D is TRBD1 (5 bases). Germline V CDR1 and CDR2: MNHEY, SVGEGT. The CDR3 is 14 amino acids. V lost 2 bases and J 4 bases, leaving 11 bases between the germline ends. CDR3 sequence (DNA): TGTGCCAGCAGTTACGCCCAGGGTTTCACTGAAGCTTTCTTT. It specifies CASSYAQGFTEAFF.

V and J are TRBV30 and TRBJ2-2; 9 positions agree with TRBD1. Germline V lookup: CDR1 GTSNPN, CDR2 SVGIG (reference sequence). This CDR3 region has 17 residues. V shed 4 bases, J shed 0 bases, and the junction held 9 bases outside the gene matches. CDR3 in amino acids: CAWKTGTGSANTGELFF. DNA for the CDR3: TGTGCCTGGAAGACCGGGACAGGGTCAGCGAACACCGGGGAGCTGTTTTTT.

This chain uses TRBV12-5 with TRBJ2-3; 11 nucleotides agree with TRBD2. Germline CDR1 LGHNT, CDR2 FRNRAP. The CDR3 runs to 16 residues. J was trimmed by 6 bases and V by 3 bases; bases with no gene match: 8. The CDR3 loop is CASGFSGGAGSDTQYF. The CDR3 region has the DNA TGTGCTAGTGGTTTTAGCGGGGGGGCCGGCTCCGATACGCAGTATTTT.

J is TRBJ2-2 and V is TRBV11-2; perhaps TRBD1 as D (6 bases). The CDR3 loop spans 16 amino acids. Germline assignment: CDR1 SGHAT and CDR2 FQNNGV. Trimming took off 4 bases at V and 6 bases at J, with 18 bases between the two ends. CDR3 in amino acids: CASSSWAQGLSGELFF. The DNA for the CDR3 is TGTGCCAGCAGCTCCTGGGCACAGGGTTTATCCGGGGAGCTGTTTTTT. Full variable domain (rest looked up from reference TRBV11-2 and TRBJ2-2): EAGVAQSPRYKIIEKRQSVAFWCNPISGHATLYWYQQILGQGPKLLIQFQNNGVVDDSQLPKDRFSAERLKGVDSTLKIQPAKLEDSAVYLCASSSWAQGLSGELFFGEGSRLTVL.

This rearrangement joins TRBV9 to TRBJ2-3; D not certain. Germline CDR1 is SGDLS and CDR2 is YYNGEE. The length of the CDR3 is 15 residues. Trimming removed 0 bases at V and 0 bases at J, with 8 bases between. In nucleotides, the CDR3 is TGTGCCAGCAGCGTAGATGTCGGTAGCACAGATACGCAGTATTTT. This translates into CASSVDVGSTDTQYF.

This clone was counted only a few times. The chain links TRBV6-5 to TRBJ1-3, with 9 bases aligning to TRBD1. Germline V gene lookup returns CDR1 MNHEY and CDR2 SVGAGI. V dropped 5 bases and J dropped 0; count of bases not matched to a gene: 2. This CDR3 has 15 amino acids. The CDR3 DNA sequence: TGTGCCAGCAGTCGGACAGGGGTCTCTGGAAACACCATATATTTT. Translating it yields CASSRTGVSGNTIYF.

The chain recombines TRBV12-3 or TRBV12-4 with TRBJ2-3; D remains unclear. The V and J ends lost 2 bases and 2 bases respectively, with 5 bases between them. The CDR3 spans 13 residues. In nucleotides, the CDR3 is TGTGCCAGCAGTTTAATGGCCACAGATACGCAGTATTTT. This codes for CASSLMATDTQYF.